Below, 28 T cell receptor beta chains from the same sample are listed, as sequenced in a study of T cell repertoires in cytomegalovirus infection (dated by TCRdb to the late 2010s). Sequencing took place on an Illumina HiSeq 1500. The raw public data were reprocessed by TCRdb itself: fastp quality trimming at Q25, MiXCR clonotype calling, in-frame beta chains only. Here each entry gathers all rows of one CDR3 protein and keeps the most common genes and DNA. This sample is represented by roughly 630,000 distinct CDR3 sequences; approximately 24% of them were singletons. Around 7.6% of the sample is held by the ten biggest clonotypes. The source material was CD8+ T cells from PBMCs. Receptors were obtained from a human donor in good health (CMV status not recorded). Some clones in this sample may be carry-over from other donors' samples.

This clonotype was seen ten or more times. The chain carries TRBV7-9 and TRBJ1-5, with TRBD1 as a possible D gene (5 bases). V was clipped by 2 bases and J by 15 bases, with 26 bases between them. The CDR3 runs 16 residues. Germline V gene lookup returns CDR1 SEHNR and CDR2 FQNEAQ (reference sequence). The CDR3 is CASSLPPGPDTQRLHF. The CDR3 region has the DNA TGTGCCAGCAGCTTACCACCGGGACCGGACACCCAGAGACTGCATTTT. Full variable domain (outside the CDR3, taken from reference TRBV7-9 and TRBJ1-5): DTGVSQNPRHKITKRGQNVTFRCDPISEHNRLYWYRQTLGQGPEFLTYFQNEAQLEKSRLLSDRFSAERPKGSFSTLEIQRTEQGDSAMYLCASSLPPGPDTQRLHFGDGTRLSIL.

The chain's CDR3 is CASSLRGGGVGTEAFF. The CDR3 DNA is TGTGCCAGCAGTCTCAGGGGAGGGGGCGTTGGGACTGAAGCTTTCTTT. The rearrangement joins TRBV28 to TRBJ1-1; the match to TRBD1 covers 7 bases. V was clipped by 5 bases and J by 5 bases; unmatched bases: 14. The V gene's germline CDR1 is MDHEN and CDR2 SYDVKM. The CDR3 contains 16 residues.

This sequence joins TRBV7-9 and TRBJ2-4; no clear D gene. The CDR3 has 12 residues. The germline V gene encodes CDR1 SEHNR and CDR2 FQNEAQ (reference sequence). V was cut by 6 bases and J by 3 bases, with 6 bases left in between. The CDR3 loop is CASRNLKNIQYF. The CDR3 DNA is TGTGCCAGCAGGAATCTCAAAAACATTCAGTACTTC.

Only a few counts were recorded for this clonotype. One end of the junction is discordant with germline, which a read error may explain. The V gene is TRBV29-1, the J gene TRBJ2-4; the match to TRBD1 covers 9 bases. This CDR3 is built from 16 residues. CDR1 SQVTM and CDR2 ANQGSEA come from the germline V gene. CDR3 residues: CSVEGGTGFTKNIQYF. The CDR3 nucleotides are TGTAGCGTTGAGGGTGGGACAGGGTTTACCAAAAACATTCAGTACTTC.

The chain carries TRBV6-8 and TRBJ1-6; D uncertain. The CDR3 spans 12 residues. Trimming pared 8 bases from V and 6 bases from J, leaving 8 bases between. Germline V gene data show CDR1 as MNHGY and CDR2 as SAAAGT. CDR3 DNA: TGTGCCAGCGGATCGGGTAATTCACCCCTCCACTTT. Its translation: CASGSGNSPLHF.

The chain employs TRBV2 and TRBJ2-3, with 7 bases identical to TRBD1. The CDR3 covers 12 residues. With V trimmed by 10 bases and J by 3 bases, 4 bases remained unmatched. Germline V gene sequence: CDR1 SNHLY, CDR2 FYNNEI. The CDR3 here is CATMTGTDTQYF. CDR3 DNA: TGTGCCACAATGACAGGGACAGATACGCAGTATTTT.

This clonotype has ten or more counts. The rearrangement links TRBV7-9 to TRBJ2-7; D uncertain. This CDR3 is 12 amino acids long. The V end was cut by 4 bases, the J end by 2 bases, with 6 bases between. Per germline, CDR1 SEHNR and CDR2 FQNEAQ (reference sequence). CDR3 nucleotide sequence: TGTGCCAGCAGCTCCAGCCCCTACGAGCAGTACTTC. This sequence encodes CASSSSPYEQYF.

The rearrangement links TRBV12-3 or TRBV12-4 to TRBJ2-7; 8 positions agree with TRBD2. CDR3 length equals 16 residues. The J segment lost 0 bases and the V segment lost 6 bases, leaving 10 bases of the junction unmatched. The CDR3 DNA reads TGTGCCAGCAGCCCGGCCGGGGGGGACTCCTCCTACGAGCAGTACTTC. This gives the protein CASSPAGGDSSYEQYF.

The J gene is TRBJ2-2, the V gene TRBV12-3 or TRBV12-4; D unresolved. The V and J ends lost 5 bases and 0 bases respectively, with 13 bases between them. The CDR3 totals 16 residues. In DNA, the CDR3 is TGTGCCAGCAGTCTCCCCCCGACCCCGAACACCGGGGAGCTGTTTTTT. Translation: CASSLPPTPNTGELFF.

This clonotype was seen only a few times. The rearrangement joins TRBV27 to TRBJ2-6; the D gene is possibly TRBD2 (5 bases). V was pared by 2 bases and J by 1 base, with 15 bases between. Germline V lookup: CDR1 MNHEY, CDR2 SMNVEV (reference sequence). CDR3 length: 18 amino acids. The CDR3 DNA is TGTGCCAGCAGTTTAATGGCGCCGCCGGGGTCTGGGGCCAACGTCCTGACTTTC. This gives the protein CASSLMAPPGSGANVLTF.

Comment on this clonotype: A junction boundary mismatches the germline segment, possibly from a read error. The J gene is TRBJ1-4, the V gene TRBV19; unclear D gene. Germline V gives CDR1 LNHDA, CDR2 SQIVND (reference sequence). This CDR3 region has 13 residues. This CDR3 reads CACSSKVNEKLFF. CDR3 DNA sequence: TGTGCCTGTAGTTCGAAAGTAAATGAAAAACTGTTTTTT. Full variable domain (remainder filled in from reference TRBV19 and TRBJ1-4): DGGITQSPKYLFRKEGQNVTLSCEQNLNHDAMYWYRQDPGQGLRLIYYSQIVNDFQKGDIAEGYSVSREKKESFPLTVTSAQKNPTAFYLCACSSKVNEKLFFGSGTQLSVL.

The rearrangement joins TRBV5-1 to TRBJ2-3, with D unresolved. Trimming cost V 0 bases and J 6 bases, with 8 bases left between them. The CDR3 length is 13 residues. Per the germline V gene, CDR1 is SGHRS and CDR2 is YFSETQ. The CDR3 DNA follows: TGCGCCAGCAGCTTGGGGATCCAGGATACGCAGTATTTT. Translation: CASSLGIQDTQYF.

In this sample, this clonotype turned up a few times. A much larger clone differs by one base, so this may be a read error. V usage is TRBV2 and J usage is TRBJ2-7; either TRBD1 or TRBD2 may supply D (6 bases each). The germline V gene encodes CDR1 SNHLY and CDR2 FYNNEI. Trimming took 6 bases from V and 3 from J, leaving 9 bases between them. CDR3 length: 12 residues. CDR3 sequence reads: CASREGGYEQYV. The CDR3, as DNA: TGTGCCAGCAGGGAGGGGGGCTACGAGCAGTACGTC.

V is TRBV20-1 and J is TRBJ1-6; D is ambiguous. CDR3 length: 16 residues. Germline V gives CDR1 DFQATT, CDR2 SNEGSKA (reference sequence). The V end lost 0 bases, the J end lost 1 base, and 10 bases lay between the germline ends. CDR3 residues: CSARDEEVSYNSPLHF. CDR3 bases: TGCAGTGCTAGAGACGAGGAGGTATCCTATAATTCACCCCTCCACTTT.

The chain carries TRBV5-1 and TRBJ1-1; 7 positions agree with TRBD1. V lost 5 bases, J lost 0 bases, and 7 bases stayed unmatched. The germline V gene has CDR1 SGHRS and CDR2 YFSETQ. The CDR3 covers 15 residues. In nucleotides, the CDR3 is TGCGCCAGCAGGATGGAGGGGGCCCTGAACACTGAAGCTTTCTTT. This translates into CASRMEGALNTEAFF.

This chain connects TRBV29-1 to TRBJ1-2; 7 nucleotides line up with TRBD1. Germline CDR1 reads SQVTM; CDR2 reads ANQGSEA. This CDR3 comprises 12 residues. Unmatched junction bases numbered 2, after V lost 6 bases and J lost 1 base. The CDR3 DNA is TGCAGCGTGGGACAGAGTAACTATGGCTACACCTTC. It yields the protein CSVGQSNYGYTF.

This chain's CDR3 is CASSPAGLDEQFF. The CDR3 DNA reads TGTGCCAGCAGCCCCGCGGGGTTGGATGAGCAGTTCTTC. This chain uses TRBV6-2 or TRBV6-3 with TRBJ2-1; D may be TRBD2 (6 bases). Trimming took 6 bases from V and 8 from J, leaving 14 bases between them. The CDR3 has 13 residues. Germline CDR1 MNHEY, CDR2 SVGEGT.

This clonotype has a count of ten or more. V is TRBV12-3 or TRBV12-4 and J is TRBJ1-5; D is ambiguous. This CDR3 is 11 amino acids long. Trimming took off 3 bases at V and 7 bases at J, with 4 bases between the two ends. CDR3: CASSFGQPQHF. The CDR3 DNA reads as TGTGCCAGCAGTTTTGGGCAGCCCCAGCATTTT.

CDR3 nucleotide sequence: TGTGCCAGCAGGACTGGAAACACCATATATTTT. Its translation: CASRTGNTIYF. The V gene is TRBV9, the J gene TRBJ1-3, with D unresolved. The CDR3 runs 11 residues. The V gene lost 5 bases and the J gene lost 2 bases, with 2 bases spanning the gap. Germline assignment: CDR1 SGDLS and CDR2 YYNGEE.

V gene TRBV9 combines with J gene TRBJ1-1, with D possibly being TRBD1 (6 bases). CDR3 length equals 17 residues. Per the germline V gene, CDR1 is SGDLS and CDR2 is YYNGEE. V gave up 2 bases and J gave up 2 bases, with 19 bases separating them. The CDR3 DNA is TGTGCCAGCAGCGTTACAATGCAGGGGTTGCCTAACACTGAAGCTTTCTTT. It translates to CASSVTMQGLPNTEAFF.

Ten or more counts support this clonotype. The chain employs TRBV7-9 and TRBJ2-1; D may be TRBD1 or TRBD2 (5 bases each). Germline V gives CDR1 SEHNR, CDR2 FQNEAQ (reference sequence). This CDR3 spans 14 amino acids. V lost 4 bases and J lost 6, with 13 bases in between. Here the CDR3 reads CASSSGAGANEQFF. The CDR3 region has the DNA TGTGCCAGCAGCTCGGGCGCCGGGGCCAATGAGCAGTTCTTC.

This clonotype was counted ten times or more. This chain joins TRBV7-9 and TRBJ2-7, with D maybe TRBD2 (6 bases). The CDR3 runs to 17 residues. Germline values: CDR1 SEHNR, CDR2 FQNEAQ (reference sequence). The germline V and J ends were trimmed by 2 bases and 5 bases, with 22 bases remaining between them. The CDR3, as DNA: TGTGCCAGCAGCTTAATTCGGCGACTAGGGGAGTTGGACGAGCAGTACTTC. It translates to CASSLIRRLGELDEQYF.

At least ten counts were recorded for this clonotype. The chain joins TRBV7-2 to TRBJ2-1; D is perhaps TRBD2 (6 bases). The germline V gene encodes CDR1 SGHTA and CDR2 FQGNSA. The V end lost 1 base, the J end lost 5 bases, and 12 bases lay between the germline ends. This CDR3 has 15 residues. CDR3 in DNA: TGTGCCAGCAGCTTAGGGCCCGGGAGAGACAATGAGCAGTTCTTC. It translates to CASSLGPGRDNEQFF.

This chain uses TRBV15 with TRBJ1-6; unclear D gene. The CDR3 spans 15 residues. The germline gives CDR1 LNHNV, CDR2 YYDKDF (reference sequence). V was pared by 1 base and J by 5 bases, with 9 bases between. CDR3 in amino acids: CATSRAGPDNSPLHF. In DNA, the CDR3 is TGTGCCACCAGCAGAGCTGGGCCGGATAATTCACCCCTCCACTTT.

The genes are TRBV29-1 and TRBJ1-2; no clear D. This CDR3 has 11 residues. Trimming shortened V by 0 bases and J by 7 bases, and 6 bases separated the two germline ends. CDR1 SQVTM and CDR2 ANQGSEA come from the germline V gene. CDR3 coding DNA: TGCAGCGTTGAAGAGGCGGTTGGCTACACCTTC. As protein: CSVEEAVGYTF.

This clonotype has a count of ten or more. The chain carries TRBV7-2 and TRBJ1-5, with D uncertain. The V gene's germline CDR1 is SGHTA and CDR2 FQGNSA. Trimming left V 4 bases short and J 1 base short, with 5 bases between. The CDR3 extends over 13 amino acids. In DNA form, the CDR3 reads TGTGCCAGCAGCTCGGACAGCAATCAGCCCCAGCATTTT. Translating gives CASSSDSNQPQHF.

This clonotype was seen a few times. The gene calls are TRBV25-1 and TRBJ2-7; D may be TRBD1 or TRBD2 (5 bases each). Trimming shortened V by 1 base and J by 9 bases, and 19 bases separated the two germline ends. The CDR3 spans 15 residues. Germline CDR1 is MGHDK and CDR2 is SYGVNS. In nucleotides, the CDR3 is TGTGCCAGCAGTGAATGGGACGGCCGTGGGTGTGGGCAGTACGTC. This codes for CASSEWDGRGCGQYV.

This clonotype has a handful of counts. J is TRBJ1-2 and V is TRBV7-9; no definite D call. The germline V gene encodes CDR1 SEHNR and CDR2 FQNEAQ (reference sequence). The CDR3 is 15 amino acids. Trimming shortened V by 4 bases and J by 0 bases, and 12 bases separated the two germline ends. CDR3 in amino acids: CASSSTLDANYGYTF. CDR3 DNA: TGTGCCAGCAGCTCCACCCTGGACGCTAACTATGGCTACACCTTC.